This T cell receptor (beta chain) was observed in a study of cytomegalovirus exposure and HLA in healthy donors. Overall study results and limits: Reports showed the classifier diagnosing cytomegalovirus status with high specificity and sensitivity. Most TCRs appeared rarely, but some public TCRs recurred in many donors. The authors confirmed in vitro that a few CMV-associated chains were specific for CMV antigens.

TCRdb's table, derived via immunoSEQ multiplex PCR, lists solely in-frame clones and lacks some. The sample records under 75,000 clones, 90% to 97% being singletons. This CDR3 has 17 residues. Trimming removed 5 bases from V and 2 bases from J; junction bases left unmatched: 5. Germline values: CDR1 SGHVS, CDR2 FQNEAQ. Comment on this clone: Antigen: not known.

This chain connects TRBV7-8 to TRBJ2-6; 11 nucleotides match TRBD1. Sequenced sample: PBMCs. The clonotype originates from a woman younger than 30 in good health and CMV-seronegative. The chain's CDR3 is CASSPGTGGTGANVLTF. The CDR3 nucleotides are TGTGCCAGCAGCCCCGGGACAGGGGGGACTGGGGCCAACGTCCTGACTTTC.